What follows are 9 T cell receptor beta chains derived from one specimen sequenced in a study of cytomegalovirus exposure and HLA in healthy donors. Both 60 Vbeta primers and 13 Jbeta primers went into the PCR. Method: immunoSEQ multiplex PCR; TCRdb's copy keeps in-frame clones and lacks some. The specimen's table records 180,000 or so clones. Sequencing input: PBMCs. These TCRs come from a woman in her late teens or twenties in good health and CMV-seropositive.

The rearrangement links TRBV5-4 to TRBJ2-7, with D possibly matching TRBD2 (5 bases). Trimming pared 2 bases from V and 3 bases from J, leaving 12 bases between. From germline, CDR1 is SGHNT and CDR2 YYREEE (reference sequence). The CDR3 is made up of 14 amino acids. The CDR3 nucleotides are TGTGCCAGCAGCTTCGACCCACTAGGCTACGAGCAGTACTTC. Translated: CASSFDPLGYEQYF.

The V and J genes are TRBV2 and TRBJ2-7; no definite D call. V was cut by 7 bases and J by 4 bases, with 17 bases left in between. This CDR3 is 14 amino acids long. Germline CDR1 reads SNHLY; CDR2 reads FYNNEI. CDR3 coding DNA: TGTGCCAGCAAGTTAAGAGAATCGAGTTACGAGCAGTACTTC. Translation gives CASKLRESSYEQYF.

V is TRBV27 and J is TRBJ1-6; D is ambiguous. V lost 7 bases and J lost 2, with 12 bases in between. This CDR3 is built from 15 residues. Germline values: CDR1 MNHEY, CDR2 SMNVEV (reference sequence). This CDR3 reads CASTGSWAYNSPLHF. The CDR3, as DNA: TGTGCCAGCACCGGGAGTTGGGCCTATAATTCACCCCTCCACTTT.

This rearrangement joins TRBV5-6 to TRBJ2-5; TRBD2 aligns across 10 bases. Per germline, CDR1 SGHDT and CDR2 YYEEEE. This CDR3 has 15 amino acids. V trimming: 1 base; J trimming: 3 bases; junction bases outside the gene matches: 3. The CDR3, as DNA: TGTGCCAGCAGCTTGCCGGGACTAGCGAAAGAGACCCAGTACTTC. Protein: CASSLPGLAKETQYF.

The chain uses TRBV2 and TRBJ2-4; no clear D gene. CDR1 is SNHLY and CDR2 is FYNNEI in the germline V gene. The CDR3 runs 12 residues. Between the trimmed V and J ends, which lost 3 bases and 7 bases, there was a span of 7 bases. The CDR3 reads CASSEAVNIQYF. The CDR3 DNA reads TGTGCCAGCAGTGAGGCAGTGAACATTCAGTACTTC. Full variable domain (outside the CDR3, taken from reference TRBV2 and TRBJ2-4): EPEVTQTPSHQVTQMGQEVILRCVPISNHLYFYWYRQILGQKVEFLVSFYNNEISEKSEIFDDQFSVERPDGSNFTLKIRSTKLEDSAMYFCASSEAVNIQYFGAGTRLSVL.

The chain recombines TRBV6-5 with TRBJ1-2, with D perhaps matching TRBD1 (6 bases). The CDR3 spans 15 residues. Germline V gene data show CDR1 as MNHEY and CDR2 as SVGAGI. V lost 7 bases to trimming and J lost 4 bases, with 19 bases between them. The CDR3 region is CASKYGQFIPYGYTF. The CDR3 nucleotides read TGTGCCAGCAAATACGGACAGTTCATACCCTATGGCTACACCTTC.

The J gene is TRBJ1-1, the V gene TRBV12-1. TRBV12-1 is a pseudogene locus. This CDR3 has 15 residues. The CDR3 region has the DNA TGTGCCAGCAGCCCCCCCCGAGGGGGGGACACTGAAGCTTTCTTT. It yields the protein CASSPPRGGDTEAFF.

The genes are TRBV7-2 and TRBJ2-1; 9 nucleotides agree with TRBD2. After removal of 3 bases from V and 6 bases from J, the junction contained 6 bases not matched to a gene. This CDR3 region has 15 residues. Germline-derived CDR1 and CDR2 are SGHTA and FQGNSA. The CDR3 spells CASSFLAGAFNEQFF. The CDR3 region has the DNA TGTGCCAGCAGCTTTTTAGCGGGGGCCTTCAATGAGCAGTTCTTC.

The chain has TRBV6-6 and TRBJ1-1, with TRBD1 matching 7 bases. V lost 5 bases, J lost 2 bases, and 5 bases stayed unmatched. The CDR3 is 14 residues long. Germline CDR1 reads MNHNY; CDR2 reads SVGAGI (reference sequence). Here the CDR3 reads CASSSRDRNTEAFF. The CDR3 DNA reads as TGTGCCAGCAGTAGCCGGGACAGAAACACTGAAGCTTTCTTT.